This T cell receptor beta chain emerged from a study of cytomegalovirus exposure and HLA in healthy donors. This CDR3 is 16 amino acids long. Germline CDR1 MNHEY, CDR2 SMNVEV (reference sequence). V lost 0 bases and J 6 bases, leaving 18 bases between the germline ends. A note on this clone: The antigen is undetermined.

Amplification used 60 Vbeta primers and 13 Jbeta primers. TCRdb's table, derived via immunoSEQ multiplex PCR, lists solely in-frame clones and lacks some. The sample carries 130,000 to 150,000 clones, about four fifths recorded once. Nominal health characterized the donors when sampled, though unrecorded immune exposures were likely. General study findings and limits: CMV serostatus alone was available as immune exposure information.

Sequenced sample: PBMCs. The chain couples TRBV27 to TRBJ2-7; D is possibly TRBD2 (7 bases). This sequence was found in a man aged 25 to 40 in good health and CMV-seropositive. CDR3 sequence: CASSLSIGGLRFEQYF. The DNA for the CDR3 is TGTGCCAGCAGTTTATCAATCGGGGGGCTAAGGTTCGAGCAGTACTTC.